These 16 T cell receptor beta chains share one sample of origin, sequenced in a study of shared clonotypes between healthy human individuals. Data came from immunoSEQ multiplex PCR; TCRdb stores just in-frame clones and leaves some out. Among about 490,000 clones listed, about 82% were seen once. Material: PBMCs. Receptors were obtained from a woman between 35 and 50 years old in good health. Some clones in this sample may be carry-over from other donors' samples.

The rearrangement joins TRBV30 to TRBJ2-7; the D is unclear. The V gene lost 2 bases and the J gene lost 7 bases, with 15 bases spanning the gap. The germline V gene has CDR1 GTSNPN and CDR2 SVGIG (reference sequence). This CDR3 contains 13 residues. CDR3 in DNA: TGTGCCTGGAGTTTCGGCGGACCTCGGGAGCAGTACTTC. Translated: CAWSFGGPREQYF. Full variable domain (remainder filled in from reference TRBV30 and TRBJ2-7): SQTIHQWPATLVQPVGSPLSLECTVEGTSNPNLYWYRQAAGRGLQLLFYSVGIGQISSEVPQNLSASRPQDRQFILSSKKLLLSDSGFYLCAWSFGGPREQYFGPGTRLTVT.

The chain links TRBV28 to TRBJ1-5; 7 positions agree with TRBD1. Germline V gene data show CDR1 as MDHEN and CDR2 as SYDVKM. CDR3 length equals 14 residues. V shed 6 bases, J shed 3 bases, and the junction held 5 bases outside the gene matches. CDR3 sequence: CASRKTGNNQPQHF. As DNA, the CDR3 is TGTGCCAGCAGAAAGACAGGGAACAATCAGCCCCAGCATTTT.

V and J are TRBV7-2 and TRBJ2-7, with D possibly matching TRBD2 (6 bases). From germline, CDR1 is SGHTA and CDR2 FQGNSA. Trimming stripped 2 bases from V and 7 bases from J, with 15 bases between. The CDR3 extends over 14 amino acids. CDR3: CASSLPRLGGEQYF. In DNA, the CDR3 is TGTGCCAGCAGCTTACCCCGACTCGGGGGAGAGCAGTACTTC.

This chain joins TRBV5-4 and TRBJ2-1; possible D gene TRBD2, 6 bases. Germline CDR1 SGHNT, CDR2 YYREEE (reference sequence). The ends were cut back, 1 base at V and 2 bases at J, with 13 bases in the middle. This CDR3 has 16 residues. CDR3 loop: CASSLMLGGTYNEQFF. For the CDR3, the DNA is TGTGCCAGCAGCTTGATGTTGGGAGGAACCTACAATGAGCAGTTCTTC.

This chain connects TRBV5-4 to TRBJ1-4; D remains unclear. Deletions cut 0 bases from V and 8 bases from J, with 11 bases between. This CDR3 spans 14 amino acids. The germline V gene encodes CDR1 SGHNT and CDR2 YYREEE (reference sequence). The chain's CDR3 is CASSLAPGGEKLFF. The CDR3 DNA sequence: TGTGCCAGCAGCTTGGCCCCGGGAGGGGAAAAACTGTTTTTT. Combining the CDR3 with reference TRBV5-4 and TRBJ1-4 gives the whole variable domain ETGVTQSPTHLIKTRGQQVTLRCSSQSGHNTVSWYQQALGQGPQFIFQYYREEENGRGNFPPRFSGLQFPNYSSELNVNALELDDSALYLCASSLAPGGEKLFFGSGTQLSVL.

The gene calls are TRBV19 and TRBJ2-7, with 8 bases lining up with TRBD1. This CDR3 contains 13 residues. CDR1 LNHDA and CDR2 SQIVND come from the germline V gene (reference sequence). V dropped 4 bases and J dropped 5; count of bases not matched to a gene: 4. CDR3 loop: CASSKQGEDEQYF. The CDR3 region has the DNA TGTGCCAGTAGTAAACAGGGGGAGGACGAGCAGTACTTC.

This chain joins TRBV2 and TRBJ2-5; D not resolved. CDR1 and CDR2 (germline): SNHLY, FYNNEI. Trimming stripped 8 bases from V and 0 bases from J, with 4 bases between. The CDR3 totals 11 residues. The CDR3 reads CASGYQETQYF. The CDR3 bases are TGTGCCAGCGGGTACCAAGAGACCCAGTACTTC.

This chain links TRBV19 with TRBJ1-1; D is possibly TRBD1 (5 bases). Between the trimmed V and J ends, which lost 5 bases and 4 bases, there was a span of 14 bases. The CDR3 is 14 residues long. Germline V gene sequence: CDR1 LNHDA, CDR2 SQIVND (reference sequence). CDR3 nucleotides: TGTGCCAGTAGTCTCGGGACGGGCGGCACTGAAGCTTTCTTT. Its protein product is CASSLGTGGTEAFF.

The chain couples TRBV18 to TRBJ2-7; TRBD2 matches 12 bases. This CDR3 is built from 15 residues. Germline lookup yields CDR1 KGHSH and CDR2 LQKENI. V shed 4 bases and J 4 bases; nucleotides not matched to a gene: 5. The CDR3 coding sequence is TGTGCCAGCTCACTGACTAGCGGGAGATATTACGAGCAGTACTTC. Encoded protein: CASSLTSGRYYEQYF.

This clone was recorded many times. The chain links TRBV7-9 to TRBJ2-3; the D gene is possibly TRBD1 (6 bases). CDR3 size: 14 residues. V lost 5 bases and J 3 bases, leaving 12 bases between the germline ends. Per germline, CDR1 SEHNR and CDR2 FQNEAQ (reference sequence). DNA for the CDR3: TGTGCCAGCAGCAACAGACAGGAGACAGATACGCAGTATTTT. Residues: CASSNRQETDTQYF.

CDR3 sequence: CASSTGTGSSYNEQFF. For the CDR3, the DNA is TGTGCCAGTAGTACCGGGACTGGCAGCTCCTACAATGAGCAGTTCTTC. The chain employs TRBV19 and TRBJ2-1; maybe TRBD2 (6 bases). This CDR3 has 16 residues. V was trimmed by 4 bases and J by 0 bases, leaving 13 bases between them. Germline assignment: CDR1 LNHDA and CDR2 SQIVND (reference sequence). The full variable domain, its missing parts supplied by reference TRBV19 and TRBJ2-1, is DGGITQSPKYLFRKEGQNVTLSCEQNLNHDAMYWYRQDPGQGLRLIYYSQIVNDFQKGDIAEGYSVSREKKESFPLTVTSAQKNPTAFYLCASSTGTGSSYNEQFFGPGTRLTVL.

The rearrangement links TRBV18 to TRBJ2-7; D is unresolved. This CDR3 is built from 13 residues. CDR1 KGHSH and CDR2 LQKENI come from the germline V gene. Trimming pared 0 bases from V and 3 bases from J, leaving 6 bases between. This CDR3 is CASSPPVGYEQYF. CDR3 bases: TGTGCCAGCTCACCACCGGTCGGCTACGAGCAGTACTTC.

This chain connects TRBV27 to TRBJ2-6; D unclear. The CDR3 contains 15 residues. The V and J ends lost 2 bases and 4 bases respectively, with 9 bases between them. Germline V gives CDR1 MNHEY, CDR2 SMNVEV (reference sequence). The DNA of the CDR3 is TGTGCCAGCAGTTTACTGGCCACCGGGGCCAACGTCCTGACTTTC. Amino acids: CASSLLATGANVLTF.

The V call is TRBV6-6, the J call TRBJ2-1; no clear D. Between the trimmed V and J ends, which lost 5 bases and 8 bases, there was a span of 13 bases. CDR1 is MNHNY and CDR2 is SVGAGI in the germline V gene (reference sequence). The CDR3 totals 13 residues. The CDR3 region has the DNA TGTGCCAGCAGTGAGCAAAGCAGTTATGAGCAGTTCTTC. It encodes CASSEQSSYEQFF.

The rearrangement links TRBV30 to TRBJ2-1; 7 bases are a match to TRBD2. Looked up from germline, CDR1 is GTSNPN and CDR2 is SVGIG (reference sequence). This CDR3 spans 14 amino acids. The trim removed 4 bases at V and 4 bases at J, leaving 7 bases unmatched. The CDR3 DNA sequence: TGTGCCTGGAAAGCGGGGCCGCCTTACAATGAGCAGTTCTTC. It specifies CAWKAGPPYNEQFF. The variable domain in full, completed from reference TRBV30 and TRBJ2-1, reads SQTIHQWPATLVQPVGSPLSLECTVEGTSNPNLYWYRQAAGRGLQLLFYSVGIGQISSEVPQNLSASRPQDRQFILSSKKLLLSDSGFYLCAWKAGPPYNEQFFGPGTRLTVL.

V is TRBV29-1 and J is TRBJ1-1, with a possible D match to TRBD1 (5 bases). Per the germline V gene, CDR1 is SQVTM and CDR2 is ANQGSEA. CDR3 length equals 16 residues. V was clipped by 4 bases and J by 1 base, with 19 bases between them. CDR3 sequence: CSVAPRLWGGNTEAFF. For the CDR3, the DNA is TGCAGCGTTGCGCCGAGACTCTGGGGCGGGAACACTGAAGCTTTCTTT.